This record covers a single T cell receptor (beta chain). As yet, its antigen is unknown. This sample was included in a study of T-cell memory formation after mild COVID-19. Study results and limitations: A second wave of clones peaked on day 37, and their SARS-CoV-2 specificity went unconfirmed.

TCRdb reprocessed the 5' RACE reads with MiXCR, giving one entry per CDR3 protein. The table includes over 500,000 distinct CDR3 sequences, about 18% detected once. The CDR3 is 18 amino acids. From germline, CDR1 is KGHDR and CDR2 SFDVKD. The V gene lost 6 bases and the J gene lost 0 bases, with 22 bases spanning the gap. The sequenced sample consisted of PBMCs or a T cell subset sorted from them (not recorded which). The rearrangement uses TRBV24-1 and TRBJ1-1; D is possibly TRBD1 (6 bases). The clonotype comes from an adult woman who had mild COVID-19 (a few samples of this study predate the infection). Cell type and time point are not known. The CDR3 region has the DNA TGTGCCACCAGTATGACAGGCCTAACACATTTTATGAACACTGAAGCTTTCTTT. Encoded protein: CATSMTGLTHFMNTEAFF.